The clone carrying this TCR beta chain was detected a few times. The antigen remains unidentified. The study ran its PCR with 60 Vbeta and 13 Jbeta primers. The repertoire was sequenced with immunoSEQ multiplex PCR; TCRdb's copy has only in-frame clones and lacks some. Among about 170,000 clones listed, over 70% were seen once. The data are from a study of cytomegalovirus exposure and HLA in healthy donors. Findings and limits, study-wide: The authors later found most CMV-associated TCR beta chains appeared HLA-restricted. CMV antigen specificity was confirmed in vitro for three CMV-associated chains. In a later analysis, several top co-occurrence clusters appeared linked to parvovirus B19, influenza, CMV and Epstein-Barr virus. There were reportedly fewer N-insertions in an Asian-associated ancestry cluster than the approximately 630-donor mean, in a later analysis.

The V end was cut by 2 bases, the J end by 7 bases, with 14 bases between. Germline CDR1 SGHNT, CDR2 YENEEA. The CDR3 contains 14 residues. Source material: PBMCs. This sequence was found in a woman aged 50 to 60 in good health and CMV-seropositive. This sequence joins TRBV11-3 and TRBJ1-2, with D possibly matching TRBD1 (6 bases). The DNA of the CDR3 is TGTGCCAGCAGCTTAACACAGGGAGCGGCTGGCTACACCTTC. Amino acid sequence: CASSLTQGAAGYTF.